This T cell receptor beta chain is drawn from a study of blood T cell repertoires in COVID-19. Study background: PBMCs, B-cell-depleted T cells, or T cells provided the cDNA or gDNA that made up the material.

Assay used: immunoSEQ multiplex PCR; TCRdb lists only in-frame clones, some missing. This sample has some 510,000 clones, with approximately 87% found just once. The germline gives CDR1 SNHLY, CDR2 FYNNEI. The ends lost 4 bases at V and 7 bases at J; junction bases unmatched: 9. This CDR3 region has 15 residues. This receptor was identified in a woman in her thirties or forties who had recovered from COVID-19. V usage is TRBV2 and J usage is TRBJ1-2; 10 bases align to TRBD1. Sequencing was done on a sample of PBMCs or T cells enriched from blood (not recorded which). CDR3 DNA: TGTGCCAGCAGTGGCCGGGACAGGGGTTTCAGTGGCTACACCTTC. It translates to CASSGRDRGFSGYTF.